This T cell receptor (beta chain) was sequenced for a study of T cell changes during pregnancy in multiple sclerosis. The CDR3 extends over 15 amino acids. Germline V lookup: CDR1 MNHEY, CDR2 SMNVEV (reference sequence). With 5 bases clipped from V and 2 bases from J, the junction kept 6 bases outside the gene matches. Clones were sequenced by immunoSEQ multiplex PCR, and TCRdb holds only the in-frame ones, with some missing. The profile shows under 35,000 clones, less than 90% of them singletons. This clonotype originated in a female donor with multiple sclerosis, enrolled in a pregnancy study. The gene calls are TRBV27 and TRBJ1-1, with 9 bases identical to TRBD1. The source was CD8+ T cells from peripheral blood mononuclear cells, collected before pregnancy. CDR3 sequence: CASSLWTGENTEAFF. CDR3 bases: TGTGCCAGCAGTCTCTGGACAGGGGAAAACACTGAAGCTTTCTTT.